Shown below are 22 T cell receptor beta chains from a single sample sequenced in a study of vaccination effects on CD4 cells after COVID-19. Peptide-pool stimulation followed by sequencing identified expanded antigen-specific CD4+ clonotypes in the ViraFEST assay. The authors isolated CD4+ T cells after more than eight days of culture. Testing of the vaccine recipients showed negative nucleocapsid antibodies and no prior SARS-CoV-2 infection. The data were produced by immunoSEQ multiplex PCR, yet TCRdb's version contains in-frame clones alone and is incomplete. The top ten clones hold 2.5% to 3.5% of a sample with tens of thousands of clones, roughly 74% of them seen once. No antigen is known for these receptors. The source material was CD4+ T cells from PBMCs cultured with HCoV-NL63 spike peptides, sampled before COVID-19 vaccination. The receptor set was obtained from a human donor who received a COVID-19 vaccine.

The chain joins TRBV3-1 (or the pseudogene TRBV3-2) to TRBJ2-4, with D possibly being TRBD1 (5 bases). The CDR3 loop spans 15 amino acids. Germline loops: CDR1 LGHDT, CDR2 YNNKEL (reference sequence). Deletions cut 1 base from V and 1 base from J, with 8 bases between. CDR3 amino acids: CASSQGKGAKNIQYF. The CDR3 DNA follows: TGTGCCAGCAGCCAAGGCAAGGGGGCCAAAAACATTCAGTACTTC.

V gene TRBV7-2 combines with J gene TRBJ2-5, with a tentative D call TRBD2 (6 bases). V was clipped by 5 bases and J by 6 bases, with 16 bases between them. There are 14 residues in the CDR3. Per the germline V gene, CDR1 is SGHTA and CDR2 is FQGNSA. The CDR3 DNA follows: TGTGCCAGCAGCCTAATGGGGGGAGACCAGACCCAGTACTTC. Protein: CASSLMGGDQTQYF.

V and J are TRBV7-3 and TRBJ2-4, with D maybe TRBD1 (6 bases). In germline, CDR1 is SGHTA, CDR2 FQGTGA. V was cut by 5 bases and J by 12 bases, with 17 bases left in between. The CDR3 has 13 amino acids. In nucleotides, the CDR3 is TGTGCCAGCAGCCCAGTACAGGGTAATAATCAGTACTTC. It translates to CASSPVQGNNQYF.

V is TRBV10-2 and J is TRBJ1-5; 9 positions agree with TRBD1. This CDR3 spans 14 amino acids. The germline gives CDR1 WSHSY, CDR2 SAAADI. With V trimmed by 7 bases and J by 9 bases, 10 bases remained unmatched. CDR3 residues: CASTSRDRDAPQHF. The DNA of the CDR3 is TGCGCCAGCACGAGCCGGGACAGGGACGCGCCCCAGCATTTT.

This chain links TRBV5-1 with TRBJ1-3; D gene unclear. V lost 4 bases to trimming and J lost 4 bases, with 9 bases between them. The CDR3 is 13 residues long. Germline V gene data show CDR1 as SGHRS and CDR2 as YFSETQ. DNA of the CDR3: TGCGCCAGCAGCCCGCCTAGCGGAAACACCATATATTTT. Translating it yields CASSPPSGNTIYF.

J is TRBJ1-4 and V is TRBV5-6, with 8 bases lining up with TRBD1. The CDR3 is 14 residues long. Germline lookup yields CDR1 SGHDT and CDR2 YYEEEE. The junction had 6 bases not matched to a gene; V was cut back by 3 bases and J by 8 bases. CDR3 coding DNA: TGTGCCAGCAGCTCGTTGAGACAGGGGGAAAAACTGTTTTTT. Its translation: CASSSLRQGEKLFF.

The V and J genes are TRBV14 and TRBJ2-1, with TRBD1 as a possible D gene (7 bases). The CDR3 loop spans 17 amino acids. Germline loops: CDR1 SGHDN, CDR2 FVKESK. The V and J ends lost 3 bases and 3 bases respectively, with 18 bases between them. For the CDR3, the DNA is TGTGCCAGCAGCCAGAGGGGGCGGGGTGCCCACTACAATGAGCAGTTCTTC. Translated, it gives CASSQRGRGAHYNEQFF.

V usage is TRBV27 and J usage is TRBJ1-1; TRBD1 aligns across 9 bases. The CDR3 totals 15 residues. The V segment lost 6 bases and the J segment 0 bases; nucleotides outside the gene matches: 5. Per germline, CDR1 MNHEY and CDR2 SMNVEV (reference sequence). Written as DNA, the CDR3 is TGTGCCAGCAGGGAATGGACAGGGGTGAACACTGAAGCTTTCTTT. It encodes CASREWTGVNTEAFF.

The rearrangement links TRBV7-2 to TRBJ2-3; no reliable D call. Germline lookup yields CDR1 SGHTA and CDR2 FQGNSA. The CDR3 contains 14 residues. The V and J ends lost 2 bases and 1 base respectively, with 7 bases between them. CDR3 sequence (DNA): TGTGCCAGCAGCTTATGGGCGGGCACAGATACGCAGTATTTT. This codes for CASSLWAGTDTQYF.

The rearrangement links TRBV10-3 to TRBJ2-3; maybe TRBD1 (6 bases). In germline, CDR1 is ENHRY, CDR2 SYGVKD. V lost 3 bases, J lost 4 bases, and 11 bases lay in between. The CDR3 is 14 residues long. The chain's CDR3 is CAISDTGLSDTQYF. DNA of the CDR3: TGTGCCATCAGTGATACAGGGTTATCAGATACGCAGTATTTT.

This chain uses TRBV18 with TRBJ1-3, with D possibly TRBD1 on 6 matching bases. Germline V gene sequence: CDR1 KGHSH, CDR2 LQKENI. V was pared by 6 bases and J by 0 bases, with 12 bases between. The CDR3 is 15 residues long. The CDR3 DNA sequence: TGTGCCAGCTCGCACCGGGACATCTCTGGAAACACCATATATTTT. It codes for CASSHRDISGNTIYF.

This clone showed up just once. V and J are TRBV7-6 and TRBJ1-5, with TRBD1 matching 8 bases. Trimming at V came to 5 bases and at J to 3 bases, leaving 6 bases not matched to a gene. CDR3 length: 15 amino acids. Germline-derived CDR1 and CDR2 are SGHVS and FNYEAQ. CDR3: CASSDQTGVNQPQHF. CDR3 coding DNA: TGTGCCAGCAGCGACCAGACAGGGGTCAATCAGCCCCAGCATTTT.

In its sample, this clone was seen once. The chain is built from TRBV7-2 and TRBJ2-4; no firm D call. The ends were cut back, 4 bases at V and 9 bases at J, with 10 bases in the middle. The CDR3 has 12 residues. Germline values: CDR1 SGHTA, CDR2 FQGNSA. CDR3 protein: CASSSTMSIQYF. The CDR3 coding sequence is TGTGCCAGCAGCTCGACGATGAGCATTCAGTACTTC.

The CDR3 DNA reads TGTGCCAGCACTGGACAGAACAATCAGCCCCAGCATTTT. Translation gives CASTGQNNQPQHF. The chain is built from TRBV2 and TRBJ1-5; D is perhaps TRBD1 (6 bases). Trimming stripped 7 bases from V and 3 bases from J, with 10 bases between. CDR1 and CDR2 (germline): SNHLY, FYNNEI. CDR3 length equals 13 residues.

The rearrangement uses TRBV19 and TRBJ1-1; maybe TRBD1 (5 bases). This CDR3 contains 13 residues. V gave up 7 bases and J gave up 1 base, with 10 bases separating them. The germline gives CDR1 LNHDA, CDR2 SQIVND (reference sequence). The CDR3 protein is CASISDRNTEAFF. CDR3 sequence (DNA): TGTGCCAGTATTTCTGACAGGAACACTGAAGCTTTCTTT.

This sequence joins TRBV30 and TRBJ1-6; D is unresolved. The CDR3 runs 14 residues. The ends were cut back, 1 base at V and 9 bases at J, with 13 bases in the middle. Germline CDR1 GTSNPN, CDR2 SVGIG (reference sequence). In DNA, the CDR3 is TGTGCCTGGAGTGAGTTAGTAATTGGTTCACCCCTCCACTTT. Its translation: CAWSELVIGSPLHF.

V gene TRBV9 combines with J gene TRBJ1-1, with 11 bases aligning to TRBD1. V trimming: 3 bases; J trimming: 7 bases; junction bases outside the gene matches: 8. This CDR3 has 15 residues. The V gene's germline CDR1 is SGDLS and CDR2 YYNGEE. CDR3 residues: CASSARDRGNSEAFF. CDR3 in DNA: TGTGCCAGCAGCGCCCGGGACAGGGGGAATAGTGAAGCTTTCTTT.

In DNA, the CDR3 is TGTGCCAGCAGCCCCGGGGGGAACTATGGCTACACCTTC. Amino acid sequence: CASSPGGNYGYTF. J is TRBJ1-2 and V is TRBV5-4; tentative D call: TRBD1 (5 bases). This CDR3 has 13 residues. Trimming took 4 bases from V and 2 from J, leaving 9 bases between them. CDR1 SGHNT and CDR2 YYREEE come from the germline V gene (reference sequence).

V and J are TRBV12-3 or TRBV12-4 and TRBJ1-3; D unresolved. V was shortened by 1 base and J by 4 bases, with 5 bases between the two germline ends. The CDR3 extends over 13 amino acids. The CDR3 DNA reads as TGTGCCAGCAGTTTAGTACGGGGAAACACCATATATTTT. It codes for CASSLVRGNTIYF.

The chain recombines TRBV6-5 with TRBJ1-2; D is unresolved. There are 12 residues in the CDR3. The V gene's germline CDR1 is MNHEY and CDR2 SVGAGI. V was pared by 8 bases and J by 2 bases, with 9 bases between. CDR3 sequence (DNA): TGTGCCAGCGGCTGGACCAACTATGGCTACACCTTC. Translated: CASGWTNYGYTF.

The rearrangement joins TRBV11-2 to TRBJ2-4; D is perhaps TRBD1 (5 bases). The CDR3 sequence is 14 residues long. The germline V and J ends were trimmed by 2 bases and 3 bases, with 8 bases remaining between them. Germline V gene data show CDR1 as SGHAT and CDR2 as FQNNGV. This CDR3 is CASSLTQGKNIQYF. DNA for the CDR3: TGTGCCAGCAGCTTAACCCAGGGCAAAAACATTCAGTACTTC.

The chain combines TRBV6-5 with TRBJ2-6; D uncertain. The V gene's germline CDR1 is MNHEY and CDR2 SVGAGI. V lost 2 bases to trimming and J lost 0 bases, with 5 bases between them. This CDR3 is 15 amino acids long. The CDR3 protein is CASSYVNSGANVLTF. The CDR3 DNA reads TGTGCCAGCAGTTACGTAAACTCTGGGGCCAACGTCCTGACTTTC.